This is a list of T cell receptor beta chains from one sample in a study of technical replicates of blood from several donors. Here immunoSEQ multiplex PCR was the method, and the copy in TCRdb shows in-frame clones only, minus some. The sample yields fewer than 60,000 clones, 90% to 95% seen once. The specimen was PBMCs. These receptors originate from a human donor in good health. Some clones in this sample may be carry-over from other donors' samples. The CDR3 runs from the conserved cysteine through the conserved F or W. The D gene is left open where the match is weak.

TRBD2 TRBJ2-1 TRBV5-1 16 TGCGCCAGCAGCTCGAGACTAGCGGGACCAGGCAATGAGCAGTTCTTC CASSSRLAGPGNEQFF
NA TRBJ2-3 TRBV5-4 16 TGTGCCAGCAGCTTGTATGGGGGGGGCGGCACAGATACGCAGTATTTT CASSLYGGGGTDTQYF
NA TRBJ2-5 TRBV7-2 14 TGTGCCAGCAGCTTAGGGGCTCTTCAAGAGACCCAGTACTTC CASSLGALQETQYF
NA TRBJ2-5 TRBV7-2 13 TGTGCCAGCAGCTCAGGGGGGCGAGAGACCCAGTACTTC CASSSGGRETQYF
TRBD1 TRBJ2-2 TRBV6-4 14 TGTGCCAGCAAGAAGACAGGGGATACCGGGGAGCTGTTTTTT CASKKTGDTGELFF
TRBD1 TRBJ1-1 TRBV11-2 14 TGTGCCAGCAGCGCACGACAGGGCGTTTTTAGAGCTTTCTTT CASSARQGVFRAFF
NA TRBJ2-3 TRBV7-9 15 TGTGCCAGCAGCTCCTGGGCATTGGGCACAGATACGCAGTATTTT CASSSWALGTDTQYF
NA TRBJ1-2 TRBV11-2 17 TGTGCCAGCAGCGCCCTACGACAAGGGGGTCTTGACTATGGCTACACCTTC CASSALRQGGLDYGYTF
NA TRBJ2-2 TRBV12-5 13 TGTGCTAGTGCCCTCCGAGGGGGCGGGGAGCTGTTTTTT CASALRGGGELFF
NA TRBJ1-3 TRBV29-1 14 TGCAGCGTTGTCGGGGGGGCTGAAGGAAACACCATATATTTT CSVVGGAEGNTIYF
NA TRBJ1-1 TRBV6-1 12 TGTGCCAGCAGTGAGGACAGCGTTGAAGCTTTCTTT CASSEDSVEAFF
NA TRBJ2-5 TRBV5-5 14 TGTGCCAGCAGCTTGGGTGTCAGATTGGAGACCCAGTACTTC CASSLGVRLETQYF
NA TRBJ2-5 TRBV20-1 11 TGCAGTGCTTGGGTGCGGGAGACCCAGTACTTC CSAWVRETQYF
NA TRBJ2-5 TRBV19 15 TGTGCCAGTAGTACGGCGACAGGCTTGCAAGAGACCCAGTACTTC CASSTATGLQETQYF
TRBD1 TRBJ1-5 TRBV4-3 16 TGCGCCAGCAGCCAAGATGCAGGGGGCGGCAATCAGCCCCAGCATTTT CASSQDAGGGNQPQHF
TRBD1 TRBJ2-7 TRBV7-9 11 TGTGCCAGCAGCCCCGGACAGGTCCAGTACTTC CASSPGQVQYF
TRBD1 TRBJ2-1 TRBV5-6 15 TGTGCCAGCAGCTATGGGGCAGGGGGCCACAATGAGCAGTTCTTC CASSYGAGGHNEQFF
TRBD2 TRBJ2-1 TRBV9 16 TGTGCCAGCAGCTCTAGGGCTAGCGGGAGGTTCGTTGAGCAGTTCTTC CASSSRASGRFVEQFF
NA TRBJ1-2 TRBV28 11 TGTGCCAGCAGCCCTGACTATGGCTACACCTTC CASSPDYGYTF
TRBD1 TRBJ1-1 TRBV2 16 TGTGCCAGCAGACCCCCCGGGACAGGTATGAACACTGAAGCTTTCTTT CASRPPGTGMNTEAFF
NA TRBJ2-5 TRBV2 13 TGTGCCAGCAGTAACCCAGGGGAAGGGACCCAGTACTTC CASSNPGEGTQYF
TRBD2 TRBJ2-5 TRBV29-1 11 TGCAGCGTGGGGGGGGAGGAGACCCAGTACTTC CSVGGEETQYF
TRBD1 TRBJ1-5 TRBV7-8 15 TGTGCCAGCAGCTTGGGGACAGGAAGCAATCAGCCCCAGCATTTT CASSLGTGSNQPQHF
NA TRBJ2-1 TRBV11-2 15 TGTGCCAGCAGCCCCAGGGGAGAAACCCGAGATGAGCAGTTCTTC CASSPRGETRDEQFF
TRBD2 TRBJ2-3 TRBV7-2 17 TGTGCCAGCAGTTTTAGCGGGGGTCCGGGCAGCACAGATACGCAGTATTTT CASSFSGGPGSTDTQYF
TRBD2 TRBJ2-7 TRBV4-2 15 TGTGCCAGCAGCCAGACTAGCGGGAACACCTACGAGCAGTACTTC CASSQTSGNTYEQYF
NA TRBJ1-5 TRBV29-1 14 TGCAGCGTTCAAACAGGGTGGGGCAATCAGCCCCAGCATTTT CSVQTGWGNQPQHF
NA TRBJ1-2 TRBV7-2 16 TGTGCCAGCAGCTTAGTATCGGCAGGGGCGACCTATGGCTACACCTTC CASSLVSAGATYGYTF
TRBD1 TRBJ1-2 TRBV6-1 13 TGTGCCAGCAGCCTAACAGGGGCGAATGGCTACACCTTC CASSLTGANGYTF